Here is one T cell receptor (beta chain) with its context. Its antigen is unknown. The data derive from a study of T cell repertoires in cytomegalovirus infection. TCRdb processed the reads anew with MiXCR; each CDR3 protein has one entry. The sample has just under 500,000 distinct CDR3 sequences; 30% to 40% are singletons. CDR1 is MNHEY, CDR2 SVGAGI, per germline. The germline V and J ends were trimmed by 6 bases and 12 bases, with 19 bases remaining between them. The CDR3 contains 13 residues. The sequences come from cultured PBMCs, collected from culture after CMV antigen stimulation. The source of this sequence is a human donor in good health (CMV status not recorded). Some clones in this sample may be carry-over from other donors' samples. The chain has TRBV6-5 and TRBJ2-3; D may be TRBD1 or TRBD2 (6 bases each). The CDR3 DNA reads TGTGCCAGCAGGGCGAAAGGGGGTAGCGGACAGTATTTT. It is translated as CASRAKGGSGQYF.